A selection of T cell receptor beta chains follows, all from one sample in a study of regulatory T cells in long-lasting Graves disease. Each CDR3 protein gets one entry after TCRdb re-called the multiplex PCR reads with MiXCR. The data contain about 430,000 distinct CDR3 sequences, 14% to 15% of them seen just once; the ten biggest clones take up roughly 7.7%. The data also belong to a second study, concerning T cells in Graves' hyperthyroidism and ophthalmopathy.

The sequences come from peripheral blood mononuclear cells (PBMCs), collected at new diagnosis, from a patient treated with antithyroid drugs. These receptors came from a woman between 40 and 55 years old with Graves disease. The CDR3 runs from the conserved cysteine through the conserved F or W. The D gene is left open where the match is weak. A row's size may be missing; if present it is once, few, many or a size class.

D,size,J,V,CDR3,DNA
TRBD1,many,TRBJ2-5,TRBV2,CASSGTTGGGETQYF,TGTGCCAGCAGTGGAACGACAGGGGGCGGGGAGACCCAGTACTTC
TRBD2,many,TRBJ2-1,TRBV28,CASSSRLAGGPSYNEQFF,TGTGCCAGCAGTTCCCGACTAGCGGGAGGACCATCCTACAATGAGCAGTTCTTC
NA,NA,TRBJ1-6,TRBV27,CASRSGSPSSSYNSPLHF,TGTGCCAGCCGGTCCGGGTCCCCGTCGAGCTCCTATAATTCACCCCTCCACTTT
TRBD2,many,TRBJ2-1,TRBV7-9,CASRLAGGYRNEQFF,TGTGCCAGCAGACTAGCGGGAGGGTACCGGAATGAGCAGTTCTTC
NA,many,TRBJ2-7,TRBV30,CAWSRQGISYEQYF,TGTGCCTGGAGTAGGCAGGGAATATCCTACGAGCAGTACTTC
NA,many,TRBJ2-6,TRBV12-3/TRBV12-4,CASSFHLFVGQDSGANVLTF,TGTGCCAGCAGTTTCCATTTATTCGTCGGGCAGGACTCTGGGGCCAACGTCCTGACTTTC
TRBD1,few,TRBJ2-7,TRBV5-1,CASSLRRDRVSYEQYF,TGCGCCAGCAGCTTGAGACGGGACAGGGTCTCCTACGAGCAGTACTTC
NA,many,TRBJ2-7,TRBV29-1,CSVVGGGNSYEQYF,TGCAGCGTTGTGGGGGGCGGGAACTCCTACGAGCAGTACTTC
NA,many,TRBJ2-1,TRBV28,CASTPGLAGDEQFF,TGTGCCAGCACTCCAGGGTTAGCAGGGGATGAGCAGTTCTTC
TRBD2,many,TRBJ2-3,TRBV28,CASSLSLAGGDAADTQYF,TGTGCCAGCAGTTTAAGCCTAGCGGGAGGGGATGCGGCAGATACGCAGTATTTT
NA,many,TRBJ2-1,TRBV7-6,CASSLYYNEQFF,TGTGCCAGCAGCTTATACTACAATGAGCAGTTCTTC
NA,many,TRBJ2-7,TRBV29-1,CSVETLSVSGHYEQYF,TGCAGCGTTGAAACCCTTAGCGTGTCAGGGCACTACGAGCAGTACTTC
NA,many,TRBJ1-1,TRBV18,CASSPRSPLLNTEAFF,TGTGCCAGCTCACCAAGGTCCCCGCTGTTGAACACTGAAGCTTTCTTT
NA,NA,TRBJ2-1,TRBV9,CASSVGGSTIDEQFF,TGTGCCAGCAGCGTAGGGGGAAGCACAATCGATGAGCAGTTCTTC
TRBD1,many,TRBJ2-7,TRBV5-6,CASSLEDRVWTYEQYF,TGTGCCAGCAGCTTGGAGGACAGGGTTTGGACCTACGAGCAGTACTTC
NA,NA,TRBJ1-1,TRBV7-3,CASSLKGFGGGYTEAFF,TGTGCCAGCAGCTTAAAGGGATTCGGGGGCGGTTACACTGAAGCTTTCTTT
TRBD1,many,TRBJ1-1,TRBV27,CASSPAPTGPTEAFF,TGTGCCAGCAGTCCTGCTCCGACAGGGCCAACTGAAGCTTTCTTT
TRBD1,many,TRBJ1-2,TRBV7-9,CASSSPTGDHGYTF,TGTGCCAGCAGCTCCCCTACAGGGGACCACGGCTACACCTTC
NA,NA,TRBJ2-1,TRBV6-1,CASRATETSYNEQFF,TGTGCCAGCAGGGCGACGGAGACCTCCTACAATGAGCAGTTCTTC
NA,many,TRBJ2-7,TRBV2,CASSGGGSSYEQYF,TGTGCCAGCAGTGGGGGAGGCAGCTCCTACGAGCAGTACTTC
NA,many,TRBJ1-1,TRBV15,CATSRRTELNTEAFF,TGTGCCACCAGCAGGAGGACAGAGTTGAACACTGAAGCTTTCTTT
NA,NA,TRBJ2-1,TRBV7-9,CASSFFPQGSYNEQFF,TGTGCCAGCAGCTTCTTTCCACAGGGATCCTACAATGAGCAGTTCTTC
NA,many,TRBJ2-7,TRBV25-1,CASSSDTIYEQYF,TGTGCCAGCAGCTCAGACACTATCTACGAGCAGTACTTC